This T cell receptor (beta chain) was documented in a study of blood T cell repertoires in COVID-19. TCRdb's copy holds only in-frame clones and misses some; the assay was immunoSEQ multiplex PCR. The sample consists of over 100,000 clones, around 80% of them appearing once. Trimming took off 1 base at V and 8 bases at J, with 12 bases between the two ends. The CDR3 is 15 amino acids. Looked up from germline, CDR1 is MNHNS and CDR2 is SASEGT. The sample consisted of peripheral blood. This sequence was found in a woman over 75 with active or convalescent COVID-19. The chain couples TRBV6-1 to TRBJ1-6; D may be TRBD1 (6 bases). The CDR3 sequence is CASSEDRDSYSPLHF. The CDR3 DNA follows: TGTGCCAGCAGTGAAGACAGGGATAGCTATTCACCCCTCCACTTT.